These T cell receptor beta chains were read from a single sample in a study of blood T cell repertoires in COVID-19. Clones were sequenced by immunoSEQ multiplex PCR, and TCRdb holds only the in-frame ones, with some missing. The sample consists of about 54,000 clones, 90% to 95% of them appearing once. Sequenced input: peripheral blood. These receptors were taken from a woman in her sixties with active or convalescent COVID-19. CDR3s include the opening cysteine and the closing phenylalanine or tryptophan. A D gene is named only where the DNA matches it firmly. Clone size is not always given. Where it is, it says once, few, many or a class for expanded clones.

CDR3nt: TGTGCCAGCTCACCACCCGACAGGGGGTATAATTCACCCCTCCACTTT
CDR3aa: CASSPPDRGYNSPLHF
j_gene: TRBJ1-6
d_gene: TRBD1
abundance: NA
v_gene: TRBV18

CDR3nt: TGTGCCAGCAGTGCATCTAGTGGGACTGGTAATTCACCCCTCCACTTT
CDR3aa: CASSASSGTGNSPLHF
j_gene: TRBJ1-6
d_gene: NA
abundance: NA
v_gene: TRBV2

CDR3nt: TGCGCCAGCAGCTTGGAAGGAGCTAATGAAAAACTGTTTTTT
CDR3aa: CASSLEGANEKLFF
j_gene: TRBJ1-4
d_gene: NA
abundance: NA
v_gene: TRBV5-1

CDR3nt: TGTGCCTGGAGTGTACTGGGACAGCTCAATCAGCCCCAGCATTTT
CDR3aa: CAWSVLGQLNQPQHF
j_gene: TRBJ1-5
d_gene: TRBD1
abundance: NA
v_gene: TRBV30

CDR3nt: TGTGCCAGTAGTATTTGGAGGGGGCCCACCGGGGAGCTGTTTTTT
CDR3aa: CASSIWRGPTGELFF
j_gene: TRBJ2-2
d_gene: NA
abundance: NA
v_gene: TRBV19

CDR3nt: TGTGCCAGCAGCTTAGAGGGACTAGCGGACTCCCTTCAAGAGACCCAGTACTTC
CDR3aa: CASSLEGLADSLQETQYF
j_gene: TRBJ2-5
d_gene: TRBD2
abundance: NA
v_gene: TRBV7-2

CDR3nt: TGCGCCAGCAGCCAAGAAGGGACAGTGAACACCGGGGAGCTGTTTTTT
CDR3aa: CASSQEGTVNTGELFF
j_gene: TRBJ2-2
d_gene: TRBD1
abundance: NA
v_gene: TRBV4-1

CDR3nt: TGTGCCAGCAGAACCGGGACAGGGGCGGCAACTAATGAAAAACTGTTTTTT
CDR3aa: CASRTGTGAATNEKLFF
j_gene: TRBJ1-4
d_gene: TRBD1
abundance: once
v_gene: TRBV7-2

CDR3nt: TGCGCCAGCAGCAACCAGGCCACTTCCGATACGCAGTATTTT
CDR3aa: CASSNQATSDTQYF
j_gene: TRBJ2-3
d_gene: NA
abundance: NA
v_gene: TRBV4-3

CDR3nt: TGTGCCAGCAGTTACAACAGGGACACCGGGGAGCTGTTTTTT
CDR3aa: CASSYNRDTGELFF
j_gene: TRBJ2-2
d_gene: NA
abundance: NA
v_gene: TRBV6-5

CDR3nt: TGTGCCATACAAACCCCGGACAGGGATAAGGCTAACTATGGCTACACCTTC
CDR3aa: CAIQTPDRDKANYGYTF
j_gene: TRBJ1-2
d_gene: TRBD1
abundance: NA
v_gene: TRBV24-1

CDR3nt: TGTGCCAGCAGTCAAACACGGAACACTGAAGCTTTCTTT
CDR3aa: CASSQTRNTEAFF
j_gene: TRBJ1-1
d_gene: NA
abundance: few
v_gene: TRBV6-5

CDR3nt: TGCAGTGCTGCGGGAGACTATGGCTACACCTTC
CDR3aa: CSAAGDYGYTF
j_gene: TRBJ1-2
d_gene: NA
abundance: NA
v_gene: TRBV20-1

CDR3nt: TGTGCCAGCAGTGAATTAGGGGGCCGGGAAAAACTGTTTTTT
CDR3aa: CASSELGGREKLFF
j_gene: TRBJ1-4
d_gene: TRBD1
abundance: NA
v_gene: TRBV25-1

CDR3nt: TGTGCCAGCAGCTTGGGGACAGGCGCTCCTGAGCAGTTCTTC
CDR3aa: CASSLGTGAPEQFF
j_gene: TRBJ2-1
d_gene: TRBD1
abundance: NA
v_gene: TRBV5-4

CDR3nt: TGTGCCAGCAGCCCGGGACTAGCGGGAGGGGGCACAGATACGCAGTATTTT
CDR3aa: CASSPGLAGGGTDTQYF
j_gene: TRBJ2-3
d_gene: TRBD2
abundance: once
v_gene: TRBV7-3

CDR3nt: TGTGCCTGGATTTGGGGACTTGGCTACACCTTC
CDR3aa: CAWIWGLGYTF
j_gene: TRBJ1-2
d_gene: NA
abundance: NA
v_gene: TRBV30

CDR3nt: TGTGCCAGCAAGAGCGGAAACTACGAGCAGTACTTC
CDR3aa: CASKSGNYEQYF
j_gene: TRBJ2-7
d_gene: NA
abundance: NA
v_gene: TRBV28

CDR3nt: TGTGCCAGCAGCCAAGTAGACAGTCAGCCCCAGCATTTT
CDR3aa: CASSQVDSQPQHF
j_gene: TRBJ1-5
d_gene: NA
abundance: NA
v_gene: TRBV3-1/TRBV3-2

CDR3nt: TGTGCCAGCAGCCCCGACATTCAAGAGACCCAGTACTTC
CDR3aa: CASSPDIQETQYF
j_gene: TRBJ2-5
d_gene: NA
abundance: NA
v_gene: TRBV6-5

CDR3nt: TGTGCCACCAGCAGAGATCGTGAAGGGGGAAGAGGGACTGAAGCTTTCTTT
CDR3aa: CATSRDREGGRGTEAFF
j_gene: TRBJ1-1
d_gene: NA
abundance: NA
v_gene: TRBV15

CDR3nt: TGTGCCAGCTCACCGGAACGGGACAGAACCTACGAGCAGTACTTC
CDR3aa: CASSPERDRTYEQYF
j_gene: TRBJ2-7
d_gene: TRBD1
abundance: NA
v_gene: TRBV18

CDR3nt: TGTGCCAGCAAATCTAGCGGCACAGATACGCAGTATTTT
CDR3aa: CASKSSGTDTQYF
j_gene: TRBJ2-3
d_gene: NA
abundance: NA
v_gene: TRBV6-5

CDR3nt: TGTGCCAGCAGCTTCGGGGGATCCACAGATACGCAGTATTTT
CDR3aa: CASSFGGSTDTQYF
j_gene: TRBJ2-3
d_gene: NA
abundance: NA
v_gene: TRBV7-2